These 19 T cell receptor beta chains originate from one sample sequenced in a study of control samples from healthy donors and cancer patients. Sequencing used immunoSEQ multiplex PCR; TCRdb keeps in-frame clones, though not all of them. The table shows 100,000 to 150,000 clones, with roughly 90% occurring only once. The sequencing sample was made of blood. The receptors stem from a man between 35 and 55 years old in good health.

The chain couples TRBV7-2 to TRBJ2-7, with D perhaps TRBD2 (5 bases). CDR1 and CDR2 (germline): SGHTA, FQGNSA. The CDR3 length is 13 residues. V was shortened by 4 bases and J by 7 bases, with 14 bases between the two germline ends. CDR3 sequence reads: CASSSGRKREQYF. The DNA of the CDR3 is TGTGCCAGCAGCTCAGGACGTAAGCGGGAGCAGTACTTC. The full variable domain, rest sourced from reference TRBV7-2 and TRBJ2-7, is GAGVSQSPSNKVTEKGKDVELRCDPISGHTALYWYRQSLGQGLEFLIYFQGNSAPDKSGLPSDRFSAERTGGSVSTLTIQRTQQEDSAVYLCASSSGRKREQYFGPGTRLTVT.

The chain is built from TRBV6-1 and TRBJ2-3; weak D call: TRBD1 (6 bases). V lost 3 bases, J lost 0 bases, and 10 bases lay in between. This CDR3 is 15 amino acids long. CDR1 and CDR2 from the germline V gene are MNHNS and SASEGT. The CDR3, as DNA: TGTGCCAGCAGTGACGTGGGGGCGAGCACAGATACGCAGTATTTT. This encodes CASSDVGASTDTQYF.

The V and J genes are TRBV5-1 and TRBJ1-1; TRBD1 is a possible D gene (5 bases). Germline V lookup: CDR1 SGHRS, CDR2 YFSETQ. V lost 0 bases and J lost 1, with 16 bases in between. The CDR3 extends over 17 amino acids. CDR3: CASSLGDRNGGNTEAFF. CDR3 in DNA: TGCGCCAGCAGCTTGGGGGACCGGAATGGTGGGAACACTGAAGCTTTCTTT.

This clone was picked up one time. V and J are TRBV18 and TRBJ2-4; D is perhaps TRBD1 (6 bases). CDR3 length equals 16 residues. Germline assignment: CDR1 KGHSH and CDR2 LQKENI. Trimming stripped 3 bases from V and 0 bases from J, with 12 bases between. CDR3 nucleotide sequence: TGTGCCAGCTCACCTCCGGACAGTTTAGCCAAAAACATTCAGTACTTC. Its protein product is CASSPPDSLAKNIQYF.

Notes on this clone: The sample holds other DNA sequences that translate to the same CDR3. The gene calls are TRBV2 and TRBJ1-1, with D tentatively TRBD1 (6 bases). Germline CDR1 SNHLY, CDR2 FYNNEI. This CDR3 contains 13 residues. Trimming took off 7 bases at V and 3 bases at J, with 12 bases between the two ends. DNA of the CDR3: TGTGCCAGCACTCTTGAGGGGGACACTGAAGCTTTCTTT. Amino acid sequence: CASTLEGDTEAFF.

The sample holds one count of this clone. The CDR3 here is CASSATGTPQPQHF. The CDR3 region has the DNA TGTGCCAGCAGCGCGACAGGGACCCCTCAGCCCCAGCATTTT. V gene TRBV11-2 combines with J gene TRBJ1-5, with 7 bases that match TRBD1. V lost 5 bases and J lost 6; bases outside the gene matches: 7. The CDR3 totals 14 residues. Germline CDR1 is SGHAT and CDR2 is FQNNGV. Using reference TRBV11-2 and TRBJ1-5 for the parts outside the CDR3, the full variable domain is EAGVAQSPRYKIIEKRQSVAFWCNPISGHATLYWYQQILGQGPKLLIQFQNNGVVDDSQLPKDRFSAERLKGVDSTLKIQPAKLEDSAVYLCASSATGTPQPQHFGDGTRLSIL.

This clone appeared a single time. The chain employs TRBV12-3 or TRBV12-4 and TRBJ1-2; D perhaps matches TRBD1 (6 bases). This CDR3 spans 13 amino acids. V was shortened by 4 bases and J by 2 bases, with 8 bases between the two germline ends. The DNA of the CDR3 is TGTGCCAGCAGTTCAGGGACAAACTATGGCTACACCTTC. Amino acids: CASSSGTNYGYTF.

This rearrangement joins TRBV29-1 to TRBJ1-1; D not resolved. The germline gives CDR1 SQVTM, CDR2 ANQGSEA. This CDR3 has 14 amino acids. Trimming removed 4 bases at V and 0 bases at J, with 12 bases between. This CDR3 is CSVGPGGMNTEAFF. For the CDR3, the DNA is TGCAGCGTTGGGCCCGGCGGTATGAACACTGAAGCTTTCTTT.

This chain connects TRBV18 to TRBJ1-1, with TRBD1 identical over 7 bases. Germline CDR1 is KGHSH and CDR2 is LQKENI. V lost 5 bases, J lost 10 bases, and 16 bases stayed unmatched. The CDR3 length is 15 residues. The DNA for the CDR3 is TGTGCCAGCTCATCACAATCCGGAGGGGGCCAGGGAGCTTTCTTT. This sequence encodes CASSSQSGGGQGAFF. Drawing the rest from reference TRBV18 and TRBJ1-1, the complete variable domain is NAGVMQNPRHLVRRRGQEARLRCSPMKGHSHVYWYRQLPEEGLKFMVYLQKENIIDESGMPKERFSAEFPKEGPSILRIQQVVRGDSAAYFCASSSQSGGGQGAFFGQGTRLTVV.

The CDR3 sequence is CASDQGPTEAFF. The DNA of the CDR3 is TGTGCCAGTGACCAGGGGCCCACTGAAGCTTTCTTT. The chain employs TRBV19 and TRBJ1-1; a weak D match, TRBD1 (6 bases). Trimming stripped 8 bases from V and 4 bases from J, with 11 bases between. Germline-derived CDR1 and CDR2 are LNHDA and SQIVND (reference sequence). The CDR3 sequence is 12 residues long.

This clone was seen a few times. The CDR3 sequence: CASTSPRTTNEKLFF. In DNA form, the CDR3 reads TGTGCCAGCACTTCCCCACGTACAACTAATGAAAAACTGTTTTTT. The chain has TRBV28 and TRBJ1-4; no clear D. The CDR3 totals 15 residues. CDR1 is MDHEN and CDR2 is SYDVKM in the germline V gene. V lost 7 bases, J lost 0 bases, and 12 bases lay in between.

The DNA for the CDR3 is TGTGCCTGGAGTAGGGACGGGATGGGCACTGAAGCTTTCTTT. This translates into CAWSRDGMGTEAFF. The chain recombines TRBV30 with TRBJ1-1, with TRBD1 as a possible D gene (5 bases). There are 14 residues in the CDR3. Germline assignment: CDR1 GTSNPN and CDR2 SVGIG (reference sequence). V lost 2 bases, J lost 4 bases, and 14 bases lay in between.

This chain joins TRBV5-1 and TRBJ1-1; TRBD1 might be the D (5 bases). CDR3 length: 14 amino acids. The V end was cut by 4 bases, the J end by 4 bases, with 14 bases between. Germline V gene sequence: CDR1 SGHRS, CDR2 YFSETQ. CDR3 nucleotide sequence: TGCGCCAGCAGCGTCCGGGACCCAAGCACTGAAGCTTTCTTT. Encoded protein: CASSVRDPSTEAFF.

The rearrangement joins TRBV7-8 to TRBJ2-5, with 7 positions matching TRBD1. V gave up 5 bases and J gave up 5 bases; unmatched junction bases: 11. The germline CDR1 and CDR2 sequences are SGHVS and FQNEAQ. The CDR3 contains 15 residues. CDR3: CASSTYQGVYETQYF. The CDR3 coding sequence is TGTGCCAGCAGCACTTACCAGGGGGTCTATGAGACCCAGTACTTC.

A remark on this clone: Other DNA sequences from this sample encode an identical CDR3 as well. V usage is TRBV12-3 or TRBV12-4 and J usage is TRBJ2-3; D gene ambiguous. The V end lost 4 bases, the J end lost 2 bases, and 7 bases lay between the germline ends. The CDR3 is 13 amino acids. The chain's CDR3 is CASSSGYTDTQYF. The CDR3 coding sequence is TGTGCCAGCAGTTCCGGGTACACAGATACGCAGTATTTT.

The V call is TRBV5-8, the J call TRBJ2-7; D could derive from TRBD1 or TRBD2 (5 bases each). This CDR3 region has 13 residues. CDR1 is SGHTS, CDR2 YDEGEE, per germline. Trimming shortened V by 4 bases and J by 7 bases, and 15 bases separated the two germline ends. Here the CDR3 reads CASSPWGSGEQYF. CDR3 sequence (DNA): TGTGCCAGCAGCCCTTGGGGCTCGGGAGAGCAGTACTTC.

The chain recombines TRBV6-1 with TRBJ2-7; D is unclear. The CDR3 runs to 14 residues. The V end lost 2 bases, the J end lost 4 bases, and 12 bases lay between the germline ends. Germline V gene sequence: CDR1 MNHNS, CDR2 SASEGT. CDR3 in DNA: TGTGCCAGCAGTGAAAGGGTAGGAGATTACGAGCAGTACTTC. Encoded protein: CASSERVGDYEQYF.

The rearrangement links TRBV28 to TRBJ1-2; a possible D gene is TRBD1 (6 bases). The germline gives CDR1 MDHEN, CDR2 SYDVKM. The CDR3 is 13 residues long. Between the trimmed V and J ends, which lost 4 bases and 3 bases, there was a span of 9 bases. CDR3 coding DNA: TGTGCCAGCAGTTGGGGGGCTGACTATGGCTACACCTTC. Its translation is CASSWGADYGYTF.

This chain joins TRBV19 and TRBJ1-5, with TRBD1 matching over 9 bases. Germline V gene data show CDR1 as LNHDA and CDR2 as SQIVND (reference sequence). The CDR3 has 15 residues. V lost 5 bases, J lost 4 bases, and 6 bases stayed unmatched. The CDR3, as DNA: TGTGCCAGTAGTTTCTCGGGACAGGGAAATCAGCCCCAGCATTTT. Its translation is CASSFSGQGNQPQHF.